The sequence of this T cell receptor (beta chain) was determined in a study of cytomegalovirus exposure and HLA in healthy donors. The study's findings and limits: Among the CMV-associated chains, a few were confirmed in vitro as specific for CMV antigens. Clonal expansion, a later analysis showed, was greater in HLA-associated TCR beta chains than in equally common others.

13 Jbeta primers and 60 Vbeta primers were used for the PCR. Using immunoSEQ multiplex PCR, the repertoire was profiled, and TCRdb retains in-frame clones only, with some absent. The table lists about 130,000 clones, approximately 83% of them singletons, with 2.5% to 4% in the top ten. This clone has only one observation. Its antigen is unknown. Sample: PBMCs. This clonotype was obtained from a man between 35 and 55 years old in good health and CMV-seronegative.

CDR3 protein: CASSWDKTSTDTQYF. The CDR3 DNA reads as TGTGCCAGCAGTTGGGACAAGACTAGCACAGATACGCAGTATTTT. The V gene is TRBV2, the J gene TRBJ2-3; a possible D gene is TRBD1 (6 bases). Per germline, CDR1 SNHLY and CDR2 FYNNEI. This CDR3 is built from 15 residues. V lost 5 bases to trimming and J lost 0 bases, with 12 bases between them. Complete variable domain (other parts from reference TRBV2 and TRBJ2-3): EPEVTQTPSHQVTQMGQEVILRCVPISNHLYFYWYRQILGQKVEFLVSFYNNEISEKSEIFDDQFSVERPDGSNFTLKIRSTKLEDSAMYFCASSWDKTSTDTQYFGPGTRLTVL.